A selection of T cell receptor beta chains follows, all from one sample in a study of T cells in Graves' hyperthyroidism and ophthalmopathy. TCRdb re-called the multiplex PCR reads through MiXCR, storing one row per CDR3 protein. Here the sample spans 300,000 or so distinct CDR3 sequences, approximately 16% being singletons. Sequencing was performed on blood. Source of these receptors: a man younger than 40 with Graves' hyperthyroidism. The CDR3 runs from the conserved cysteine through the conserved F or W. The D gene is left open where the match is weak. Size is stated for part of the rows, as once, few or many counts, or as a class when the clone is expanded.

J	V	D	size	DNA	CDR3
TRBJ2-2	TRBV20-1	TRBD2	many	TGCAGTGCTAGAACGGTTAGCGGGACCCTCGGGACCGGGGAGCTGTTTTTT	CSARTVSGTLGTGELFF
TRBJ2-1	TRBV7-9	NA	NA	TGTGCCAGCAGATCCGGGACGACAGCAGGATCCTACAATGAGCAGTTCTTC	CASRSGTTAGSYNEQFF
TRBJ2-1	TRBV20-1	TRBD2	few	TGCAGTGCTAGATCTTTTCCGGGTTCGGGACTAGCGGGCCAGGGGCAGTTCTTC	CSARSFPGSGLAGQGQFF
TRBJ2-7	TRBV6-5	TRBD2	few	TGTGCCAGCACTTCGGGACTAGTCTCCTACGAGCAGTACTTC	CASTSGLVSYEQYF
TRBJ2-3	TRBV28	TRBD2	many	TGTGCCAGCAGCTCCGGTTGGCGGGAGGGGGCAGATACGCAGTATTTT	CASSSGWREGADTQYF
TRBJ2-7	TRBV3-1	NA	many	TGTGCCAGCAGCCCCCCTAGGAGCTCCTACGAGCAGTACTTC	CASSPPRSSYEQYF
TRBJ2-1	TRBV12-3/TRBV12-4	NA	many	TGTGCCAGCAGTTCCAAGGGGGAGGACGGATACAATGAGCAGTTCTTC	CASSSKGEDGYNEQFF
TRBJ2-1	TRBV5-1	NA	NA	TGCGCCAGCAGCTCAGGACTTCTCGATGAGCAGTTCTTC	CASSSGLLDEQFF
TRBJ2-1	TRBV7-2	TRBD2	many	TGTGCCAGCAGCTCTCTGGGACTAGCGGCATACAATGAGCAGTTCTTC	CASSSLGLAAYNEQFF
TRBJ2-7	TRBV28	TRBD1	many	TGTGCCAGCAGTCCCTACCCCGGACAGGGGACTTACTACGAGCAGTACTTC	CASSPYPGQGTYYEQYF
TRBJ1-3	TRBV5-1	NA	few	TGCGCCAGCAGCTTAGGACGGCGACGCTCTGGAAACACCATATATTTT	CASSLGRRRSGNTIYF
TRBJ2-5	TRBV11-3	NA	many	TGTGCCAGCAGCTCCCCCGGGCAGGAAGAGACCCAGTACTTC	CASSSPGQEETQYF
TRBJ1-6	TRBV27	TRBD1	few	TGTGCCAGCAGTTTATCGGACAGGGCGGTCTATAATTCACCCCTCCACTTT	CASSLSDRAVYNSPLHF
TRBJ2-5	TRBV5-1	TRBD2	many	TGCGCCAGCAGCCGAGGGGAGGGAGAGACCCAGTACTTC	CASSRGEGETQYF
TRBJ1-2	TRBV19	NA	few	TGTGCCAGGACGGGGTGCGGCTACACCTTC	CARTGCGYTF
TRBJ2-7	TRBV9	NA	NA	TGTGCCAGCAGCGTTAGTGGGGAAGGGGCAACGGGCACCTACGAGCAGTACTTC	CASSVSGEGATGTYEQYF
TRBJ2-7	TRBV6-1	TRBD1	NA	TGTGCCAGCAGTAGACAGGGAATGAGCGACGAGCAGTACTTC	CASSRQGMSDEQYF
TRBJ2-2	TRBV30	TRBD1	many	TGTGCCTGGGCCGGGACAGGGACCGGGGAGCTGTTTTTT	CAWAGTGTGELFF
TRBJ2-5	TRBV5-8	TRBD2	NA	TGTGCCAGTACCACTAGCGCCTCGCAAGAGACCCAGTACTTC	CASTTSASQETQYF
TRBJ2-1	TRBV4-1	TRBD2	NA	TGCGCCAGCAGCCATCAGACTAGCGGGAGTTACTACTATGAGCAGTTCTTC	CASSHQTSGSYYYEQFF
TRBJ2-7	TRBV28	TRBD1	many	TGTGCCAGTCGATCGTTGGGGGACAGGGACGAGCAGTACTTC	CASRSLGDRDEQYF
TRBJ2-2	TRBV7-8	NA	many	TGTGCCAGCAGCTTAGGGTCTCCCGCAGCTAACACCGGGGAGCTGTTTTTT	CASSLGSPAANTGELFF
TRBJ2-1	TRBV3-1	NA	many	TGTGCCAGCAGCCACCTCAATGAGCAGTTCTTC	CASSHLNEQFF
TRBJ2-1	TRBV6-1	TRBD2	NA	TGTGCCGGGGCGGGGGTTACTATGAATGAGCAGTTCTTC	CAGAGVTMNEQFF
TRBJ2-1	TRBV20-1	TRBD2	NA	TGCAGTGCTAGGGTAAGCGGGAGTCCCAACAATGAGCAGTTCTTC	CSARVSGSPNNEQFF
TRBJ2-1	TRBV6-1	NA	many	TGTGCCAGCAGCGAAGTGGGGGGCAATGAGCAGTTCTTC	CASSEVGGNEQFF
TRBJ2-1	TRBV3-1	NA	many	TGTGCCAGCAGCCAAGATCGACCAGAGCAGTTCTTC	CASSQDRPEQFF
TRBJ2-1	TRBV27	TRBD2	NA	TGTGCCAGCAGTTTATCGGGCGGGAGGCCATACAATGAGCAGTTCTTC	CASSLSGGRPYNEQFF
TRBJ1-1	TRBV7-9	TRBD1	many	TGTGCCAGCAGCTTAAACCAGGGGGACACTGAAGCTTTCTTT	CASSLNQGDTEAFF
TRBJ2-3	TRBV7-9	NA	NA	TGTGCCAGCAGCTTAGTGCTCCCCACGCAGTATTTT	CASSLVLPTQYF
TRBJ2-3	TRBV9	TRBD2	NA	TGTGCCAGCAGCGTCGACCCGTTTGTAGAGGGAGGGATGGCAGATACGCAGTATTTT	CASSVDPFVEGGMADTQYF
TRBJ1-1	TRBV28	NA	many	TGTGCCAGCAGTTTATTAAGGGGGGCTTGGGCTCTGAACACTGAAGCTTTCTTT	CASSLLRGAWALNTEAFF
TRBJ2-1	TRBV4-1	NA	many	TGCGCCAGCAGCCCACCGGACTTATACAATGAGCAGTTCTTC	CASSPPDLYNEQFF
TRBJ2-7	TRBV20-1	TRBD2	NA	TGCAGTGCTAGGGGTAGCGGGAGGTACGAGCAGTACTTC	CSARGSGRYEQYF
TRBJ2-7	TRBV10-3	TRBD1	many	TGTGCCATCAGTGGTGAGACAGGGGACTACGAGCAGTACTTC	CAISGETGDYEQYF
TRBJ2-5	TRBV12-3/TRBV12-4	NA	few	TGTGCCAGCAATGCTGACATGACAAGAGAGACCCAGTACTTC	CASNADMTRETQYF